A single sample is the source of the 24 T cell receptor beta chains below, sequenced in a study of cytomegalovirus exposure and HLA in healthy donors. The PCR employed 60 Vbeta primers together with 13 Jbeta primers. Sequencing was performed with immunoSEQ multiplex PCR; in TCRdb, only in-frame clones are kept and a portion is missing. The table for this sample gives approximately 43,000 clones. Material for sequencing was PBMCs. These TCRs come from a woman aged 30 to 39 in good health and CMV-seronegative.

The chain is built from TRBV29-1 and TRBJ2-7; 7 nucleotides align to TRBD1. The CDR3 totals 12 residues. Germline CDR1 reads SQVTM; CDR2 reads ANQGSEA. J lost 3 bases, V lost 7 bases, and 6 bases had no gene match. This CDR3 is CSATGVLYEQYF. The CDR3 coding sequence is TGCAGCGCTACAGGGGTCCTCTACGAGCAGTACTTC.

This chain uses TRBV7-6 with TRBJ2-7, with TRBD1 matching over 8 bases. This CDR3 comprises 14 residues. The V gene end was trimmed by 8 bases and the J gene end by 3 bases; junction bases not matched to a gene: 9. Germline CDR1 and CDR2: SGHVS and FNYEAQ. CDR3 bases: TGTGCCAGCTCCGGGGCGACAGGGGACTACGAGCAGTACTTC. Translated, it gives CASSGATGDYEQYF.

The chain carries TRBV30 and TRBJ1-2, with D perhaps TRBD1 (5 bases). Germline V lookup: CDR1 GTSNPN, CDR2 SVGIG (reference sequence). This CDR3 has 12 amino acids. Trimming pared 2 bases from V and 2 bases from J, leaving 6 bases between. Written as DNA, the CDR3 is TGTGCCTGGAGTCGACAGAACTATGGCTACACCTTC. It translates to CAWSRQNYGYTF.

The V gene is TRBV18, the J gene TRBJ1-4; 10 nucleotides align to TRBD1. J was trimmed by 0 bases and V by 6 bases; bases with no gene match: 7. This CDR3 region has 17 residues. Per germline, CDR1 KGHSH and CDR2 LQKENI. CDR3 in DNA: TGTGCCAGCTCGAAAAGGACAGGGGGAACAACTAATGAAAAACTGTTTTTT. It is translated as CASSKRTGGTTNEKLFF. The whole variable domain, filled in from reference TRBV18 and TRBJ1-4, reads NAGVMQNPRHLVRRRGQEARLRCSPMKGHSHVYWYRQLPEEGLKFMVYLQKENIIDESGMPKERFSAEFPKEGPSILRIQQVVRGDSAAYFCASSKRTGGTTNEKLFFGSGTQLSVL.

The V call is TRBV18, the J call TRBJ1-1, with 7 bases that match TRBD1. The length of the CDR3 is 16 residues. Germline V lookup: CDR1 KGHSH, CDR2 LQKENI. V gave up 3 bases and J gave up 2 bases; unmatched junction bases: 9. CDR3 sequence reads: CASSPRNTGDNTEAFF. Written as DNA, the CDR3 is TGTGCCAGCTCACCCCGCAACACAGGGGATAACACTGAAGCTTTCTTT.

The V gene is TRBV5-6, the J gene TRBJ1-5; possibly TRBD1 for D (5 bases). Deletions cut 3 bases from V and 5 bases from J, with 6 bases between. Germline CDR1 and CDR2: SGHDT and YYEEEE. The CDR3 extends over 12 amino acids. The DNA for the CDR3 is TGTGCCAGCAGCTCGGGGGATCAGCCCCAGCATTTT. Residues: CASSSGDQPQHF. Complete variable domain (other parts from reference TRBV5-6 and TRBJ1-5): DAGVTQSPTHLIKTRGQQVTLRCSPKSGHDTVSWYQQALGQGPQFIFQYYEEEERQRGNFPDRFSGHQFPNYSSELNVNALLLGDSALYLCASSSGDQPQHFGDGTRLSIL.

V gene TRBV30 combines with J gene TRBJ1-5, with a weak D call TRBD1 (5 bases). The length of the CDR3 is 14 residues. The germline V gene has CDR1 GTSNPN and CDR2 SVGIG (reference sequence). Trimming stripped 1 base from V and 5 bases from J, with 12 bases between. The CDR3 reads CAWSEPGSDQPQHF. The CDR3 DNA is TGTGCCTGGAGTGAACCAGGGTCCGATCAGCCCCAGCATTTT.

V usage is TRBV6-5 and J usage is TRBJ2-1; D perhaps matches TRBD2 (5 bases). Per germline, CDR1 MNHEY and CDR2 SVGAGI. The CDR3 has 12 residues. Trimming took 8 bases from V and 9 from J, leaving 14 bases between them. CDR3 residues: CASGGGYSEQFF. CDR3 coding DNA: TGTGCCAGCGGAGGCGGGTATAGTGAGCAGTTCTTC.

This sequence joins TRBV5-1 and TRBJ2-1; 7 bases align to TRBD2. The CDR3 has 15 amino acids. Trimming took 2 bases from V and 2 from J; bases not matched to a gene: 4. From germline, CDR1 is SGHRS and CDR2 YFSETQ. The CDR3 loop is CASSFREAPYNEQFF. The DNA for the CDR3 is TGCGCCAGCAGCTTCCGGGAGGCCCCCTACAATGAGCAGTTCTTC. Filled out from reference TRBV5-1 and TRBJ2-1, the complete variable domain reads KAGVTQTPRYLIKTRGQQVTLSCSPISGHRSVSWYQQTPGQGLQFLFEYFSETQRNKGNFPGRFSGRQFSNSRSEMNVSTLELGDSALYLCASSFREAPYNEQFFGPGTRLTVL.

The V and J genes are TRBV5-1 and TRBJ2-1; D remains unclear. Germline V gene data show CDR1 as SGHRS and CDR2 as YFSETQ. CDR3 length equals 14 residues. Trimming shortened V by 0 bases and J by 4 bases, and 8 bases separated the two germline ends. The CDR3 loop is CASSLVGLYNEQFF. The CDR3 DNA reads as TGCGCCAGCAGCTTGGTTGGGCTTTACAATGAGCAGTTCTTC.

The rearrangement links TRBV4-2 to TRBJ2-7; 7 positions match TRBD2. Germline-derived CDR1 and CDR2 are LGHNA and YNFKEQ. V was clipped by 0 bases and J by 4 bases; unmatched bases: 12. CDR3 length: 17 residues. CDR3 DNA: TGTGCCAGCAGCCAAGACTGGGGCGGGAGATTGGATTACGAGCAGTACTTC. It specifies CASSQDWGGRLDYEQYF.

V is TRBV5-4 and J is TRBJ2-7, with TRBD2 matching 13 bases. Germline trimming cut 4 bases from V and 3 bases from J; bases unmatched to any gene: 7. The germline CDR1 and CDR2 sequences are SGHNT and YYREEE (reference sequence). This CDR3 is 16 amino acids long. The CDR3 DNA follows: TGTGCCAGCAGCCCGGGACTAGCGGGGCCCTACTACGAGCAGTACTTC. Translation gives CASSPGLAGPYYEQYF.

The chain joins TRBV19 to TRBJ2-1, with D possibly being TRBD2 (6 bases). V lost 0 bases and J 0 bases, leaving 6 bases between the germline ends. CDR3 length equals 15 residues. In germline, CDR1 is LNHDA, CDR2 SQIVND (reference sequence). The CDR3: CASSIDGSSYNEQFF. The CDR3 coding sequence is TGTGCCAGTAGTATAGACGGGAGCTCCTACAATGAGCAGTTCTTC.

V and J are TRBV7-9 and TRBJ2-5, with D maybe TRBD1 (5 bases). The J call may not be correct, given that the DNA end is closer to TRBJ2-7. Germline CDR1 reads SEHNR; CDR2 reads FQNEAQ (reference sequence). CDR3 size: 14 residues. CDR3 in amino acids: CASSPPRRAHEQYF. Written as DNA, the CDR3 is TGTGCCAGCAGTCCCCCGCGCAGGGCGCACGAGCAGTACTTC.

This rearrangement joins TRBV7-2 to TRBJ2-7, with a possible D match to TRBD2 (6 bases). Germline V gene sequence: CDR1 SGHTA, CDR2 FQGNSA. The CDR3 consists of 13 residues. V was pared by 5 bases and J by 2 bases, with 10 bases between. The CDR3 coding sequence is TGTGCCAGCAGCAATCCGGGGGCCTACGAGCAGTACTTC. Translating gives CASSNPGAYEQYF.

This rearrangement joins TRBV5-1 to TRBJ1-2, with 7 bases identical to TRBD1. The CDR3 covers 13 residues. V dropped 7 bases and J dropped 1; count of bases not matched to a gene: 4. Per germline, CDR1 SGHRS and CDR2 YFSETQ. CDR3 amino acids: CASPRDSNYGYTF. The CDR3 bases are TGCGCCAGCCCCCGGGACAGTAACTATGGCTACACCTTC. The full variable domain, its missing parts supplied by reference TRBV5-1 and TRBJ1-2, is KAGVTQTPRYLIKTRGQQVTLSCSPISGHRSVSWYQQTPGQGLQFLFEYFSETQRNKGNFPGRFSGRQFSNSRSEMNVSTLELGDSALYLCASPRDSNYGYTFGSGTRLTVV.

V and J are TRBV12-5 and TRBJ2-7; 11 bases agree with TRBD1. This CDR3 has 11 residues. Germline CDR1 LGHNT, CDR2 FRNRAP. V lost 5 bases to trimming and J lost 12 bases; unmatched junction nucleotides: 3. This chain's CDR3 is CASGGQGALYF. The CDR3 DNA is TGTGCTAGTGGTGGACAGGGGGCTTTGTACTTC.

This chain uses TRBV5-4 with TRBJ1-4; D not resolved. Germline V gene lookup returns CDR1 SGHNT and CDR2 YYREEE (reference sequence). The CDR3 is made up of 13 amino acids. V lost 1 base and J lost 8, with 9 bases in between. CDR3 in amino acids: CASSLSDGEKLFF. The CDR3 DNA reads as TGTGCCAGCAGCTTGTCCGACGGGGAAAAACTGTTTTTT.

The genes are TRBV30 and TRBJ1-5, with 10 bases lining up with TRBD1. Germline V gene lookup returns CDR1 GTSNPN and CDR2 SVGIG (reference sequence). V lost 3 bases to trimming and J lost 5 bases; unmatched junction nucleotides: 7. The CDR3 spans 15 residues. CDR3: CAWSPGTGVYQPQHF. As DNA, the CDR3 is TGTGCCTGGAGCCCCGGGACAGGGGTTTATCAGCCCCAGCATTTT.

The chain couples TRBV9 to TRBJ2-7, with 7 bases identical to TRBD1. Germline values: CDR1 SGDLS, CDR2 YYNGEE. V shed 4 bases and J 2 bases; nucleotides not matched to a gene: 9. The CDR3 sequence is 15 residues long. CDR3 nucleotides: TGTGCCAGCAGCCCACACTACACAGGGGCCTACGAGCAGTACTTC. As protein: CASSPHYTGAYEQYF. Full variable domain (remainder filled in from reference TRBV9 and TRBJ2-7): DSGVTQTPKHLITATGQRVTLRCSPRSGDLSVYWYQQSLDQGLQFLIQYYNGEERAKGNILERFSAQQFPDLHSELNLSSLELGDSALYFCASSPHYTGAYEQYFGPGTRLTVT.

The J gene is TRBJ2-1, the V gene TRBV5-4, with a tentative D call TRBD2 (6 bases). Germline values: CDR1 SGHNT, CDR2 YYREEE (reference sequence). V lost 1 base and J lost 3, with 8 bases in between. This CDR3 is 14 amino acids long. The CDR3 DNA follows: TGTGCCAGCAGCTTGACGGGAGTCTACAATGAGCAGTTCTTC. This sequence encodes CASSLTGVYNEQFF.

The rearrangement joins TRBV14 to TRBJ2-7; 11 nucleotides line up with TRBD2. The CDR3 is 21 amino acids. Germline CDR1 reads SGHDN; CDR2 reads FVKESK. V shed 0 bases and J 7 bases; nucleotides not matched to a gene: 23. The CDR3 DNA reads TGTGCCAGCAGCCAAGAACGGCTTCGGCTAGCGGGAGGACCTTTTGGGGTTGAGCAGTACTTC. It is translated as CASSQERLRLAGGPFGVEQYF.

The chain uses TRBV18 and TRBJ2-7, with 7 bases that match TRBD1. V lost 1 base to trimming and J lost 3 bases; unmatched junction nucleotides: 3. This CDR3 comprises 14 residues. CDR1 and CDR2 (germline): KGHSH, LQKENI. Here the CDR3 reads CASSPRDSFYEQYF. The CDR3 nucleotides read TGTGCCAGCTCACCACGGGACAGCTTCTACGAGCAGTACTTC.

The CDR3: CASSNEGGSNQPQHF. The CDR3 DNA is TGTGCCAGCAGCAACGAAGGGGGCAGCAATCAGCCCCAGCATTTT. The chain employs TRBV2 and TRBJ1-5; 7 positions agree with TRBD1. The germline gives CDR1 SNHLY, CDR2 FYNNEI. Losses at the gene ends were 6 bases for V and 1 base for J; bases not matched to a gene: 6. The CDR3 totals 15 residues.